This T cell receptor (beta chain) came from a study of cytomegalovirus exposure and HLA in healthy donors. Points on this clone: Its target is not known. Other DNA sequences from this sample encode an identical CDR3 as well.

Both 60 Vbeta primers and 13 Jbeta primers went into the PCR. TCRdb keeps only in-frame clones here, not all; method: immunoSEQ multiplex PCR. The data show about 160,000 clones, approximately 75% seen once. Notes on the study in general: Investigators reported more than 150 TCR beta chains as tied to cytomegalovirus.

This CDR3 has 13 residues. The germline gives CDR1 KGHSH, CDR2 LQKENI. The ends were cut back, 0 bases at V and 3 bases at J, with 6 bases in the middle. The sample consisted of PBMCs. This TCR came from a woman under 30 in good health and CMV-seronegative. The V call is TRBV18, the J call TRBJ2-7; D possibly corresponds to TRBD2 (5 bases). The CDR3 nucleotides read TGTGCCAGCTCACCACCAGGGAGCTACGAGCAGTACTTC. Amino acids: CASSPPGSYEQYF.